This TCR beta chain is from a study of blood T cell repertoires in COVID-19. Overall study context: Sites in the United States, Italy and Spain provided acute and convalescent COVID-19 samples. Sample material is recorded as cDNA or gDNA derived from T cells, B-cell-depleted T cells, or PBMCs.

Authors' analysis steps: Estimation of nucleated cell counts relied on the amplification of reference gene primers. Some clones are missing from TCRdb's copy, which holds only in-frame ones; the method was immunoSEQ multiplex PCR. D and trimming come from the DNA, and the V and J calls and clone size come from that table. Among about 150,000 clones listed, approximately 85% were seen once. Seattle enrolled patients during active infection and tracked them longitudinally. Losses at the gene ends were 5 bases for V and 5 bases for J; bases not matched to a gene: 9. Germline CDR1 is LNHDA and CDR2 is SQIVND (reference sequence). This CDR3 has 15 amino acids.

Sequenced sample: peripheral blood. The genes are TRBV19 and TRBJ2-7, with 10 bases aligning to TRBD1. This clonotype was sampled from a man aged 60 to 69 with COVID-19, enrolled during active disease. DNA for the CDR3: TGTGCCAGTAGTCCGCGGCCGGGACAGGGGAACGAGCAGTACTTC. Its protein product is CASSPRPGQGNEQYF.